This T cell receptor (beta chain) was sequenced during a study of T cell responses to AZD1222 COVID-19 vaccine. Findings and caveats of the study: Vaccine-associated CD4 TCRs ranged over spike, dominating at 160-218 and 743-854. In all cases, repertoires were sampled only after the peak T cell response. Two AZD1222 administrations were followed by greater Spike-specific TCR breadth and depth. Of spike-specific TCRs, nearly half reportedly target regions left unmutated in variants.

Clones were sequenced by immunoSEQ multiplex PCR, and TCRdb holds only the in-frame ones, with some missing. The data contain roughly 70,000 clones, 80% to 90% of them singletons. Turning to this clone: No antigen is known for it. The sample holds other DNA sequences that translate to the same CDR3.

The input for sequencing was peripheral blood, taken on day 0 of AZD1222 vaccination. The clonotype comes from an adult in good health.

CDR3 amino acids: CASSYGGNTEAFF. CDR3 nucleotides: TGTGCCAGCAGTTACGGGGGGAACACTGAAGCTTTCTTT. The V and J genes are TRBV6-5 and TRBJ1-1, with D possibly being TRBD1 (5 bases). The V gene's germline CDR1 is MNHEY and CDR2 SVGAGI. The germline V and J ends were trimmed by 2 bases and 1 base, with 5 bases remaining between them. The CDR3 runs 13 residues.